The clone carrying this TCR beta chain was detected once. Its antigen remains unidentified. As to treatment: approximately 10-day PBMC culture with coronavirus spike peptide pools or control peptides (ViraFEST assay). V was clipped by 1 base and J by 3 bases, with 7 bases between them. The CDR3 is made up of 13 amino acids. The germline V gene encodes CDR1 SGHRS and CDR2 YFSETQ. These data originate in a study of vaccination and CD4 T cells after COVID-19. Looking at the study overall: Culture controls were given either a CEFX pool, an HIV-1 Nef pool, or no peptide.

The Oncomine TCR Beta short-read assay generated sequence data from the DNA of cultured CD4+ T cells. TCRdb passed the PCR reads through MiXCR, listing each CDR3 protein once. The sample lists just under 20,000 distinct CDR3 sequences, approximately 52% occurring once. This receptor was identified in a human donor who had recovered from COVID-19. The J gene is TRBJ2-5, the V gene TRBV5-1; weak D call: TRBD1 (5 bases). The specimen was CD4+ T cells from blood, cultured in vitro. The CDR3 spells CASSLTGEETQYF. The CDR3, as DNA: TGCGCCAGCAGCTTGACAGGAGAAGAGACCCAGTACTTC.